This T cell receptor (beta chain) was retrieved from a study of CD8 T cell repertoires and HIV-1 epitope variants. Study-wide context: Each of Twenty-five Gag and Nef epitope peptides stimulated a separate culture. Controls were a CMV, EBV and flu peptide pool, Ebola AY9 negative control, and no-peptide well.

The data were produced by immunoSEQ multiplex PCR, yet TCRdb's version contains in-frame clones alone and is incomplete. The table lists about 5,000 clones, 64% of them singletons, with roughly 40% in the top ten. This clone showed up just once. The antigen is not known. This sequence is one base from a far larger clone and is likely a read error. Other DNA sequences in the sample encode the same CDR3. The CDR3 loop spans 16 amino acids. V lost 5 bases and J 3 bases, leaving 19 bases between the germline ends. Germline V gene data show CDR1 as SGHTA and CDR2 as FQGNSA. The sequence derives from a male donor with HIV. Sequenced sample: cultured CD8+ T cells derived from PBMCs. V gene TRBV7-2 combines with J gene TRBJ1-2, with unresolved D. CDR3 coding DNA: TGTGCCAGCAGCCAAGATCCCGTCGAACTCGACTATGGCTACACCTTC. It codes for CASSQDPVELDYGYTF. The whole variable domain, filled in from reference TRBV7-2 and TRBJ1-2, reads GAGVSQSPSNKVTEKGKDVELRCDPISGHTALYWYRQSLGQGLEFLIYFQGNSAPDKSGLPSDRFSAERTGGSVSTLTIQRTQQEDSAVYLCASSQDPVELDYGYTFGSGTRLTVV.